This TCR beta chain was recorded in a study of blood T cells in healthy people across ages. Study observations and caveats: What prevented conclusive comparison of naive and antigen-experienced cells was that PBMCs were unsorted.

A J-beta primer mix and a sample-barcoded 5' primer were used in a second PCR of roughly 7 to 12 cycles. TCRdb re-derived calls from the 5' RACE reads in MiXCR, one entry per CDR3 protein. The repertoire holds fewer than 800,000 distinct CDR3 sequences, more than 40% seen once, with around a third in the top ten. The length of the CDR3 is 14 residues. CDR1 and CDR2 (germline): SQVTM, ANQGSEA. Remarks on this clonotype: Antigen: not known. Its ends do not fully match the called genes, so a read error is possible.

The TCR was taken from a woman in her fifties or sixties in good health. The chain is built from TRBV29-1 and TRBJ1-5; 10 nucleotides align to TRBD1. Sequenced input: blood. The CDR3 reads CSVVGDRGNQPQHF. In DNA, the CDR3 is TGCAGCGTTGTGGGGGACAGGGGCAATCAGCCTCAGCATTTT.